The present entry profiles one TCR beta chain with its context. Its antigen remains unidentified. The source of the sample is a study of cytomegalovirus exposure and HLA in healthy donors. General study results and limits: According to an earlier analysis, most TCR beta V segments yielded productive rearrangements about 90% or about 30% of the time. Looking again later, the authors saw that most CMV-associated TCR beta chains seemed HLA-restricted. Among TCR beta chains of equal frequency, HLA-associated ones were more clonally expanded in a later analysis.

The PCR contained 60 Vbeta and 13 Jbeta primers. Generated by immunoSEQ multiplex PCR, the TCRdb table keeps only in-frame clones and is missing some. The repertoire holds 100,000 or so clones, with about 85% as singletons. Although they were nominally healthy when sampled, donors likely had unrecorded immune exposures. CDR3 length: 12 residues. Germline V gene sequence: CDR1 GTSNPN, CDR2 SVGIG (reference sequence). The clonotype comes from a man aged 30-40 years in good health and CMV-seronegative. The rearrangement joins TRBV30 to TRBJ2-2; 10 nucleotides agree with TRBD2. Sequencing was carried out using PBMCs. The CDR3 DNA reads TGTGTGACTAGCGGGTGGTCCGGGGAGCTGTTTTTT. It yields the protein CVTSGWSGELFF.